The rows below give T cell receptor beta chains drawn from one sample of a study of shared clonotypes between healthy human individuals. Repertoires were generated with immunoSEQ multiplex PCR, while TCRdb's copy carries only in-frame clones and drops some. Of roughly 2 million clones in the sample, about 95% were seen once. The sequenced sample consisted of naive CD8+ T cells sorted from blood. Receptor source: a man aged 18 to 30 in good health. Both conserved end residues are trimmed from each CDR3. Fields, in order: V gene, CDR3 length, J gene, CDR3 protein.

TRBV4-1	13	TRBJ2-7	ASSQEGTGVGEQY
TRBV6-5	12	TRBJ1-6	ASSYAGAGSPLH
TRBV27	15	TRBJ2-1	ASSLEGGGAAYNEQF
TRBV11-2	13	TRBJ2-7	ASSLDPGLFYEQY
TRBV28	14	TRBJ2-1	ASSLRQGSSYNEQF
TRBV29-1	10	-	SVDGQGNEQY
TRBV4-3	15	TRBJ2-1	ASSQELGLAVYNEQF
TRBV7-9	14	TRBJ2-3	ASSLGQGFSTDTQY
TRBV7-3	13	TRBJ2-2	ASSPGQGNTGELF
TRBV9	13	TRBJ2-7	ASSAGWREFNEQY
TRBV4-1	15	TRBJ1-2	ASSQEVGPLQRYGYT
TRBV6-1	14	TRBJ1-6	ASSEGTGTPNSPLH
TRBV7-9	14	TRBJ1-1	ASSFRGFGMNTEAF
TRBV19	9	TRBJ1-1	ATGQPPEAF
TRBV4-3	13	TRBJ2-1	ASSNPLAGGHEQF
TRBV15	13	TRBJ1-5	ATSPGGEFRQPQH
TRBV6-1	14	TRBJ2-5	ASSETPGGQWETQY
TRBV15	13	TRBJ2-2	ATALGGENTGELF
TRBV5-6	12	TRBJ2-7	ASSRRLSSYEQY
TRBV27	13	TRBJ2-7	ASSLSVKSSYEQY
TRBV27	11	TRBJ2-1	ASNRGGVNEQF
TRBV13	15	TRBJ1-5	ASSSAGTGAVNQPQH
TRBV6-1	12	TRBJ2-7	ASSEITGGYEQY
TRBV9	13	TRBJ2-5	ASSSAGTPQETQY
TRBV28	13	TRBJ1-5	ASSPLVDSNQPQH